This T cell receptor beta chain is drawn from a study of blood T cell repertoires in COVID-19 (dated by TCRdb to the early 2020s). Regarding the research as a whole: Samples covering the acute and convalescent phases of COVID-19 were provided by collaborators in the United States, Italy and Spain. The prospective study material was composed of cDNA or gDNA derived from T cells, B-cell-depleted T cells, or PBMCs. Deeply sampled blood TCRbeta repertoires from subjects exposed to, actively infected with, or recovered from COVID-19 were included in the dataset. The repertoires were released in a freely available public database intended as a resource for research on the immune response to SARS-CoV-2. The samples were drawn from two sources: the first 160 participants of the ongoing ImmuneRACE study, and 1,000 to 1,500 subjects contributed by 6 global collaborators. The sample metadata nearly always contained a de-identified subject ID, COVID-19 status, age in years and sex. HLA class I and class II types, where available, came from metadata supplied by the sample provider rather than from assay-based typing.

From its cysteine to its phenylalanine, the CDR3 spans 15 amino acids. Solely the CDR3 DNA is kept, with 45 bases framed from the first base. The germline V gene encodes CDR1 SEHNR and CDR2 FQNEAQ (reference sequence). Trimming accounts for 5 bases at V and 9 bases at J, while the number of junction bases matched to no gene is 8. Remarks on this clone: Its antigen has not been determined. Base qualities are not at hand, and no much larger clone is one base apart.

The immunoSEQ Assay, a bias-controlled multiplex PCR, was used to amplify TCRbeta CDR3 regions from genomic DNA. The authors processed their data as follows. The number of nucleated cells in each sample was estimated by amplification of reference gene primers within the assay. Sequence reads were collapsed and filtered to measure the absolute abundance of every unique TCRbeta CDR3 rearrangement. For each sample, productive Simpson clonality was calculated by taking the square root of Simpson's diversity index across productive rearrangements. TCRdb provides this immuneACCESS table in a form limited to in-frame rearrangements. Some clones are lacking; in checked studies, under half of them reflect an unresolved V gene, and why the rest are absent is not known. V, J and clone size are taken as reported in that table, and D and trimming were inferred from the DNA itself. Within this sample are some 200,000 clones, with approximately 87% of them counted one time only. The top ten constitute 3.5% to 4.5% of the sample.

Each collaborating institution followed its own protocols to collect whole blood in K2EDTA tubes. For TCRbeta analysis, collaborators shipped samples as frozen whole blood, isolated PBMCs, or DNA extracted from either of those sample types. Beyond this particular receptor, the publication reports: The quantity of clinical and demographic metadata differed by source and by participant and was supplied without curation.

This receptor was identified in a young man with active or convalescent COVID-19. Sequencing was carried out using peripheral blood. The sequence is built from TRBV7-9 and TRBJ1-6; 9 bases in the middle match TRBD1. The DNA reads as follows: TGTGCCAGCAGCAGCCAGACAGGGGGTAGTTCACCCCTCCACTTT. This sequence encodes CASSSQTGGSSPLHF.